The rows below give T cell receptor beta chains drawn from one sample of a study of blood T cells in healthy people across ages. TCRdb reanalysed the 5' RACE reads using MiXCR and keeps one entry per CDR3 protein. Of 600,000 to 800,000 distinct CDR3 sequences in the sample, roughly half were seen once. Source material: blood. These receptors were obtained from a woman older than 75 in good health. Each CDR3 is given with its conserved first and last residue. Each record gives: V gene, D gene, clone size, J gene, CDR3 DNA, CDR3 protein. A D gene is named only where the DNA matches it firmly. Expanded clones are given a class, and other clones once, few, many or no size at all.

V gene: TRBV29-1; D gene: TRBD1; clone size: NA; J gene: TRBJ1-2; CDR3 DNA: TGCAGCGTTGGTGGGACAGTCTATGGCTACACCTTC; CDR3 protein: CSVGGTVYGYTF
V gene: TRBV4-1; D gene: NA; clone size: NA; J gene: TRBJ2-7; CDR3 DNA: TGCGCCAGCAGTAAGGAGGCAGGGAAAGGAACCTCTCAAGTATACGAGCAGTACTTC; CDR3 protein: CASSKEAGKGTSQVYEQYF
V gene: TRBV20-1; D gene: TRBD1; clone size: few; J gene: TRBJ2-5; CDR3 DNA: TGCAGTGCTAGAGAGGACAGGGTCCAAGAGACCCAGTACTTC; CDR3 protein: CSAREDRVQETQYF
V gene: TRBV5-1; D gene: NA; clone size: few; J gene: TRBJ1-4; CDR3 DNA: TGCGCCAGCAGCTTGGAAGGGAATGAAAAACTGTTTTTT; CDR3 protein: CASSLEGNEKLFF
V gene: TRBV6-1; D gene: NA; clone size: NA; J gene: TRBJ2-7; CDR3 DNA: TGTGCCAGCAGCCCAGACAAGGGGATACAAAAGTTCTCCTACGAGCAGTACTTC; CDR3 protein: CASSPDKGIQKFSYEQYF
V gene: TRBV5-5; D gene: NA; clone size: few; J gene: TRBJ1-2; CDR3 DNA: TGTGCCAGCAGCTTGTTCCAGGGTGGTAACACCTTC; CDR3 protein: CASSLFQGGNTF
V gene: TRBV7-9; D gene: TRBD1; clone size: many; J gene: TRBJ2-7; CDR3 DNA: TGTGCCAGCAGCACTCCGGGACAGTGGACCTACGAGCAGTACTTC; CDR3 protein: CASSTPGQWTYEQYF
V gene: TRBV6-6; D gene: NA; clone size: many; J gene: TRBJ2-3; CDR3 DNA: TGTGCCAGCAGTTCTATGGAGCGGAACACAGATACGCAGTATTTT; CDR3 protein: CASSSMERNTDTQYF
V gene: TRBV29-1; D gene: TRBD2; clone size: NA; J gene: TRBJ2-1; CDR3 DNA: TGCAGCGCTCCCGTGAGGGTCGGGACTAGCGGGAAGGGCCAGGACAATGAGCAGTTCTTC; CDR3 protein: CSAPVRVGTSGKGQDNEQFF
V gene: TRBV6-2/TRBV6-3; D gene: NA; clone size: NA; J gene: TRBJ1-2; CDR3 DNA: TGTGCCAGCGCAGATTATGGCTACACCTTC; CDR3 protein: CASADYGYTF
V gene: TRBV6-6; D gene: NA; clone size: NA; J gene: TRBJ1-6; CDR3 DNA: TGTGCCAGCAGCTTCTCACCACACCTCTCACCCCTCCACTTT; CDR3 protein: CASSFSPHLSPLHF
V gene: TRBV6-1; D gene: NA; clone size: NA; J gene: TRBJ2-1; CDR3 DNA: TGTGCCAGCAGACTACGTTCTAGCCCGACTGACTACAATGAGCAGTTCTTC; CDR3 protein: CASRLRSSPTDYNEQFF
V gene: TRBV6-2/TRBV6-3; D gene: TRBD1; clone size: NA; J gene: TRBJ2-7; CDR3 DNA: TGTGCCAGCAGTTACCTCCCAGACAGGGTGCGGTCCTACGAGCAGTACTTC; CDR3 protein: CASSYLPDRVRSYEQYF
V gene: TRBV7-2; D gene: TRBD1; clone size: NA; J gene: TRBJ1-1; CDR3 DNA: TGTGCCAGCAGCTCCACAGGGGGACGGCCTGAAGCTTTCTTT; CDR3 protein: CASSSTGGRPEAFF
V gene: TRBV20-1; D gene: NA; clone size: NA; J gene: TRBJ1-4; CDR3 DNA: TGCAGTGCTGGGGGTTCAACTAATGAAAAACTGTTTTTT; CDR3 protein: CSAGGSTNEKLFF
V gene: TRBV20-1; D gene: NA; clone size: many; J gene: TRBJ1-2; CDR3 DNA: TGCAGTGCTAGAGCCCTCGGGGGGGCGGGTGGCTACACCTTC; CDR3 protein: CSARALGGAGGYTF
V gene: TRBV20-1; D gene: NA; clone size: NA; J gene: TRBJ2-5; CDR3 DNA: TGCAGTGCTAGACGCTTATTGGGGTTGGGGGGAGAGACCCAGTACTTC; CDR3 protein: CSARRLLGLGGETQYF
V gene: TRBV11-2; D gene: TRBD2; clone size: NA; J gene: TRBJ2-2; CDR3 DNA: TGTGCCAGCAGCTTAGGCCCGTCGGGAGGGCACACCGGGGAGCTGTTTTTT; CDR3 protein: CASSLGPSGGHTGELFF
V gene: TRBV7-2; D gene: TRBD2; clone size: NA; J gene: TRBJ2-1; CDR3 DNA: TGTGTCAGCAGCTTAGCCCCAGCGGGGGGAGGGAATGAGCAGTTCTTC; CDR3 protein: CVSSLAPAGGGNEQFF
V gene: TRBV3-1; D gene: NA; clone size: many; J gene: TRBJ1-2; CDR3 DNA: TGTGCCAGCAGCCAAGATTCGTGGCACCGATCAGGCTACACCTTC; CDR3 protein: CASSQDSWHRSGYTF
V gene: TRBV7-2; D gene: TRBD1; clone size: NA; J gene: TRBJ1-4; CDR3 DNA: TGTGCCAGCAGCTTAGGGGACAGGGGGCGAAGGGAAAAACTGTTTTTT; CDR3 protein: CASSLGDRGRREKLFF
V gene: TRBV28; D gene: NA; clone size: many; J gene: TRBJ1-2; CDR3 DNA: TGTGCCAGCAGTTCCGACAGGTTCTATGGCTACACCTTC; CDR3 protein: CASSSDRFYGYTF
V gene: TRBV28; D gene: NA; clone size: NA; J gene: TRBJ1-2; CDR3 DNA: TGTGTCACAAGCCGGGGCCTCGACTATGGCTACACCTTC; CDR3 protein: CVTSRGLDYGYTF
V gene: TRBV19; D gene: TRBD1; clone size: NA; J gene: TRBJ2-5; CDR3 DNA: TGTGCCAGTAGTACGACAGGGGAGGACCAAGAGACCCAGTACTTC; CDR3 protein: CASSTTGEDQETQYF
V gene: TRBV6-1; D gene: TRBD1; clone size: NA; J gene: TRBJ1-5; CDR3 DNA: TGTGCCAGCAGCATGGACAGGGGAGGGAGAAATCAGCCCCAGCATTTT; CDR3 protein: CASSMDRGGRNQPQHF
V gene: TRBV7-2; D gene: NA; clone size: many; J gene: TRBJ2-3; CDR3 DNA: TGTGCCAGCAGCTTCCGGGGGGCCCCAGATACGCAGTATTTT; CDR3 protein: CASSFRGAPDTQYF
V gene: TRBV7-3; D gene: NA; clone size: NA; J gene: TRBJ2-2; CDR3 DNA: TGTGTCAGCAGCTATTCCCGGTTGTCCGGGGAGCTGTTTTTT; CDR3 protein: CVSSYSRLSGELFF
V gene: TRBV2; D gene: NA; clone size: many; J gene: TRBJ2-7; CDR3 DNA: TGTGCCAGCGGCTCAGAGACCTACGAGCAGTACTTC; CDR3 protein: CASGSETYEQYF
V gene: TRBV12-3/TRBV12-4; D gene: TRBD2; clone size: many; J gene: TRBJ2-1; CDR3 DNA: TGTGCCAGCGCTATTAGGCGGGGGGGGTACAATGAGCAGTTCTTC; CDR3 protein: CASAIRRGGYNEQFF